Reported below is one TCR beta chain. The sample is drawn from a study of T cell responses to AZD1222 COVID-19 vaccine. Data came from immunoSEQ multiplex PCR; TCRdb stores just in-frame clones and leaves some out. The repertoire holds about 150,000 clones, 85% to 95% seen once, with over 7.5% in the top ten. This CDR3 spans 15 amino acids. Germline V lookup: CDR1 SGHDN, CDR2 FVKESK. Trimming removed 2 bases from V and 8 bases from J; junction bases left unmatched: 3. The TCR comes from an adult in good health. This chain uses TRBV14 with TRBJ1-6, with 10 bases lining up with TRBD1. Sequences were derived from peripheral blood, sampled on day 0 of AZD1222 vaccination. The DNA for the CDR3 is TGTGCCAGCAGCCAACGACAGGGGGCTGATTCACCCCTCCACTTT. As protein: CASSQRQGADSPLHF.